A selection of T cell receptor beta chains follows, all from one sample in a study of STAT3 mutations in large granular lymphocyte leukemia. This table comes from immunoSEQ multiplex PCR, and its TCRdb copy is limited to in-frame clones, with some not included. The table lists 2,000 to 2,500 clones, around 58% of them singletons. Source material: peripheral blood mononuclear cells. The receptors shown here come from a man between 60 and 70 years old with T-cell large granular lymphocyte leukemia. Some clones in this sample may be carry-over from other donors' samples. CDR3s include the opening cysteine and the closing phenylalanine or tryptophan. D genes are given only for firm matches. Where a row states a size, it is once, few, many or the class of an expanded clone; other rows omit it.

size	V	J	length	D	DNA	CDR3
few	TRBV2	TRBJ1-2	12	-	TGTGCCAGCAGTGCCAGGGGATCGGGCTACACCTTC	CASSARGSGYTF
few	TRBV5-1	TRBJ1-6	15	TRBD1	TGCGCCAGCAGCTTGTGGCAGGGGGATAATTCACCCCTCCACTTT	CASSLWQGDNSPLHF
few	TRBV5-1	TRBJ2-7	16	TRBD2	TGCGCCAGCAGCTTGGATCCCCGGGGGGGATCCTACGAGCAGTACTTC	CASSLDPRGGSYEQYF
-	TRBV5-1	TRBJ2-5	15	-	TGCGCCAGCAGCTTGTTGCGGGATGGGCGGGAGACCCAGTACTTC	CASSLLRDGRETQYF
-	TRBV5-1	TRBJ1-2	13	-	TGCGCCAGCAGCACCGGGACATCTGATGGCTACACCTTC	CASSTGTSDGYTF
-	TRBV7-2	TRBJ1-6	13	-	TGTGCCAGCAGCTCCGGACAAGCTTCACCCCTCCACTTT	CASSSGQASPLHF
-	TRBV18	TRBJ1-2	15	TRBD1	TGTGCCAGCTCACCGGACAGGGGACTAGGCTATGGCTACACCTTC	CASSPDRGLGYGYTF
-	TRBV5-1	TRBJ2-7	13	-	TGCGCCAGCAGCCCTCAGGGATACTACGAGCAGTACTTC	CASSPQGYYEQYF
-	TRBV5-4	TRBJ2-5	14	-	TGTGCCAGCAGCCGGGACTCAAGCAGAGAGACCCAGTACTTC	CASSRDSSRETQYF
once	TRBV5-1	TRBJ1-1	14	-	TGCGCCAGCAGCTTGGTACCGGGTAGCACTGAAGCTTTCTTT	CASSLVPGSTEAFF
-	TRBV5-1	TRBJ2-3	15	TRBD1	TGCGCCAGCAGCATACAGGGGGCTAGCACAGATACGCAGTATTTT	CASSIQGASTDTQYF
-	TRBV18	TRBJ1-6	15	TRBD1	TGTGCCAGCTCACCCGGGACAGGGGCAATTTCACCCCTCCACTTT	CASSPGTGAISPLHF
-	TRBV10-3	TRBJ1-1	14	-	TGTGCCATCAGTGGTGAGGGGGACGGCACTGAAGCTTTCTTT	CAISGEGDGTEAFF
-	TRBV7-9	TRBJ2-3	14	-	TGTGCCAGTTCCGACACGTCCTCCACAGATACGCAGTATTTT	CASSDTSSTDTQYF
-	TRBV7-9	TRBJ2-1	16	TRBD2	TGTGCCAGCAGCTTAGTGGGCGGGGGGGCAAGCAATGAGCAGTTCTTC	CASSLVGGGASNEQFF
-	TRBV5-1	TRBJ2-7	14	TRBD1	TGCGCCAGCAGCGTGGGACAGGGACCCTACGAGCAGTACTTC	CASSVGQGPYEQYF
-	TRBV30	TRBJ1-2	16	TRBD1	TGTGCCTGGAGGAACAGGGGGCGCTTGTTATACTATGGCTACACCTTC	CAWRNRGRLLYYGYTF
-	TRBV6-5	TRBJ2-7	15	TRBD1	TGTGCCAGCAGTTACTCTTCCGGGACAGTATACGAGCAGTACTTC	CASSYSSGTVYEQYF
-	TRBV27	TRBJ2-7	14	-	TGTGCCAGCAGTTCTATCGGGGCGCCTAACGAGCAGTACTTC	CASSSIGAPNEQYF
few	TRBV6-5	TRBJ2-7	12	-	TGTGCCAGCAGTCCTCCTAGCGACGAGCAGTACTTC	CASSPPSDEQYF
-	TRBV5-1	TRBJ2-7	11	-	TGCGCCAGCGCCGACCAGAGCGAGCAGTACTTC	CASADQSEQYF
once	TRBV18	TRBJ2-1	15	-	TGTGCCAGCTCTCGACAGGCGAGCTCCTACAATGAGCAGTTCTTC	CASSRQASSYNEQFF
-	TRBV29-1	TRBJ1-2	14	TRBD1	TGCAGCGCCCTCATCCCAGGGGGCTTGAGCGGCTACACCTTC	CSALIPGGLSGYTF
few	TRBV14	TRBJ1-6	13	TRBD1	TGTGCCAGCAGCGCGACAGGGGGTTCACCCCTCCACTTT	CASSATGGSPLHF
-	TRBV18	TRBJ1-2	16	TRBD1	TGTGCCAGCTCACTCGGGACAGTGACCTCTAACTATGGCTACACCTTC	CASSLGTVTSNYGYTF
-	TRBV6-5	TRBJ2-7	14	TRBD1	TGTGCCAGCAGCCCGGGACAGGGTTATGACGAGCAGTACTTC	CASSPGQGYDEQYF
-	TRBV5-1	TRBJ1-6	16	-	TGCGCCAGCAGCTCAGAGATACAAGGGCAAAATTCACCCCTCCACTTT	CASSSEIQGQNSPLHF
-	TRBV5-4	TRBJ1-6	15	TRBD1	TGTGCCAGCAGTAGAACCGGGACAGGGGATTCACCCCTCCACTTT	CASSRTGTGDSPLHF
-	TRBV5-1	TRBJ2-7	14	TRBD1	TGCGCCAGCAGCTGGGACAGCCCCCCCTACGAGCAGTACTTC	CASSWDSPPYEQYF
-	TRBV5-1	TRBJ1-2	15	-	TGCGCCAGCAGCTTTGATTGGACGGCTAACTATGGCTACACCTTC	CASSFDWTANYGYTF
few	TRBV5-6	TRBJ2-5	15	TRBD1	TGTGCCAGCAGCTTGGGACGGACAGGGGAAGAGACCCAGTACTTC	CASSLGRTGEETQYF
-	TRBV5-1	TRBJ2-7	15	-	TGCGCCAGCAGCTTGGCCGGGACGGGAACCTACGAGCAGTACTTC	CASSLAGTGTYEQYF
few	TRBV6-1	TRBJ2-6	16	-	TGTGCCAGCAGTGAAGTGGGGCGCTCTGGGGCCAACGTCCTGACTTTC	CASSEVGRSGANVLTF
few	TRBV30	TRBJ1-6	15	TRBD1	TGTGCCTGGACCCGGACAGGGGGCTCTAATTCACCCCTCCACTTT	CAWTRTGGSNSPLHF
once	TRBV7-9	TRBJ1-1	13	-	TGTGCCAGCAGCAAGGGACCCTTCCCTGAAGCTTTCTTT	CASSKGPFPEAFF
large	TRBV10-3	TRBJ1-2	12	-	TGTGCCATCAGCCTCGCGGGCTATGGCTACACCTTC	CAISLAGYGYTF
-	TRBV7-3	TRBJ2-7	15	-	TGTGCCAGCAGCGATGGGAGGAGGGTAAGCTACGAGCAGTACTTC	CASSDGRRVSYEQYF
-	TRBV14	TRBJ2-2	12	-	TGTGCCAGCAGCCAGGGATTCGGGGAGCTGTTTTTT	CASSQGFGELFF
-	TRBV18	TRBJ1-2	15	-	TGTGCCAGCTCACCAGCATTGGGGGCCCCGAATGGCTACACCTTC	CASSPALGAPNGYTF
-	TRBV10-3	TRBJ1-2	13	-	TGTGCCATCAGCCCCGGGGGTAACTATGGCTACACCTTC	CAISPGGNYGYTF
-	TRBV7-9	TRBJ1-1	13	-	TGTGCCAGCAGCGCCTCCGGGACCCCGATCGCTTTCTTT	CASSASGTPIAFF
few	TRBV19	TRBJ2-5	14	-	TGTGCCAGTAGTATTAGGGGGGGCAGGGAGACCCAGTACTTC	CASSIRGGRETQYF
-	TRBV9	TRBJ2-3	14	TRBD2	TGTGCCAGCAGTCGGGGGGGCAGTTCAGATACGCAGTATTTT	CASSRGGSSDTQYF
-	TRBV5-4	TRBJ2-3	14	-	TGTGCCAGCAGCTTGTGGGGGAGAGCAGATACGCAGTATTTT	CASSLWGRADTQYF
-	TRBV7-3	TRBJ1-1	13	TRBD1	TGTGCCAGCAGCCAAGGGGGCAGGGGGCAAGCTTTCTTT	CASSQGGRGQAFF
-	TRBV5-1	TRBJ2-7	15	-	TGCGCCAGCAGCCTTGAGGGAGATATCTCCTACGAGCAGTACTTC	CASSLEGDISYEQYF
-	TRBV7-2	TRBJ2-7	14	TRBD2	TGTGCCAGCTCCCCCGGACTAGCGGCATACGAGCAGTACTTC	CASSPGLAAYEQYF